Listed below are T cell receptor beta chains from one sample, sequenced in a study of blood T cell repertoires in COVID-19. This table comes from immunoSEQ multiplex PCR, and its TCRdb copy is limited to in-frame clones, with some not included. The table lists some 110,000 clones, about 79% of them singletons, with 6.2% in the top ten. The specimen was peripheral blood. These receptors were obtained from an elderly man with COVID-19, enrolled during active disease. The CDR3 runs from the conserved cysteine through the conserved F or W. Fields, in order: V gene, clone size, D gene, J gene, CDR3 length, CDR3 DNA, CDR3 protein. D genes are given only for firm matches. Only part of the rows carry a size: once, few, many, or a class if the clone is expanded.

TRBV6-2/TRBV6-3	.	TRBD2	TRBJ2-7	15	TGTGCCAGCAGTCTCGCAGGGCTAGCGGGTGTCACAAGGTACTTC	CASSLAGLAGVTRYF
TRBV6-5	.	.	TRBJ1-2	14	TGTGCCAGCGATGTTTCTGTTTCGGGTGTAGGCTACACCTTC	CASDVSVSGVGYTF
TRBV4-1	.	.	TRBJ1-2	13	TGCGCCAGCAGCCAGGGCCAGGGCCATGGCTACACCTTC	CASSQGQGHGYTF
TRBV9	.	TRBD1	TRBJ2-2	17	TGTGCCAGCAGCGTAAAACCGGGACAGGCCCTCACCGGGGAGCTGTTTTTT	CASSVKPGQALTGELFF
TRBV19	.	.	TRBJ1-5	15	TGTGCCAGTAGTATCATACAGCAGGGGAATCAGCCCCAGCATTTT	CASSIIQQGNQPQHF
TRBV7-8	.	.	TRBJ1-1	14	TGTGCCAGCAGCTTAGTCGACATGAACACTGAAGCTTTCTTT	CASSLVDMNTEAFF
TRBV28	.	TRBD1	TRBJ2-7	14	TGTGCCAGCACATCCTCAGGGGGCGGGGTCGAGCAGTACTTC	CASTSSGGGVEQYF
TRBV7-3	.	TRBD1	TRBJ1-6	14	TGTGCCAGCAGCTCCGGACAGGGTAATTCACCCCTCCACTTT	CASSSGQGNSPLHF
TRBV5-1	.	.	TRBJ2-7	15	TGCGCCAGCAGCTTGGAGGCCAGGCTGGGCTACGAGCAGTACTTC	CASSLEARLGYEQYF
TRBV19	few	.	TRBJ1-2	13	TGTGCCAGTACCCCAACACAGAACTATGGCTACACCTTC	CASTPTQNYGYTF
TRBV19	.	.	TRBJ2-7	16	TGTGCCAGTAGTGGGGAGACCTCTCTTGGGAGTAACGAGCAGTACTTC	CASSGETSLGSNEQYF
TRBV30	.	TRBD1	TRBJ1-1	12	TGTGCCTTGGACAGGATGAACACTGAAGCTTTCTTT	CALDRMNTEAFF
TRBV5-1	.	TRBD2	TRBJ2-7	14	TGCGCCAGCAGCTGGGGACTAGCACGGTACGAGCAGTACTTC	CASSWGLARYEQYF
TRBV19	few	.	TRBJ1-3	16	TGTGCCAGTAGTATAGTCCCAGGGATTACTGGAAACACCATATATTTT	CASSIVPGITGNTIYF
TRBV4-2	.	.	TRBJ2-2	16	TGTGCCAGCAGCCAAGATGTCAGGGGAAACACCGGGGAGCTGTTTTTT	CASSQDVRGNTGELFF
TRBV28	.	.	TRBJ1-1	13	TGTGCCATTGCATTGGGGGGGTACACTGAAGCTTTCTTT	CAIALGGYTEAFF
TRBV11-2	.	TRBD1	TRBJ1-1	15	TGTGCCAGCAGCTTAGCCAGACAGGGTTACACTGAAGCTTTCTTT	CASSLARQGYTEAFF
TRBV5-1	few	TRBD1	TRBJ1-5	15	TGCGCCAGCAGCTTGGGGACAGGGGTGAATCAGCCCCAGCATTTT	CASSLGTGVNQPQHF
TRBV29-1	few	TRBD2	TRBJ2-1	17	TGCAGCGTTGCTGGACTAGCGTTTCACCCAATTTACAATGAGCAGTTCTTC	CSVAGLAFHPIYNEQFF
TRBV6-2/TRBV6-3	once	TRBD1	TRBJ1-1	12	TGTGCCAGCAGCAGGGGGTTCGCTGAAGCTTTCTTT	CASSRGFAEAFF
TRBV5-1	few	TRBD1	TRBJ2-5	17	TGCGCCAGCAGCTTGGGGCGTTGGACAGGGGTGCAAGAGACCCAGTACTTC	CASSLGRWTGVQETQYF
TRBV11-3	.	TRBD2	TRBJ2-7	14	TGTGCCAGCAGCCTTTCGGGGGGATCCTACGAGCAGTACTTC	CASSLSGGSYEQYF
TRBV4-1	.	TRBD2	TRBJ2-7	16	TGCGCCAGCAGCCAAGCCGGCGGGAGGGCCGACTACGAGCAGTACTTC	CASSQAGGRADYEQYF
TRBV28	.	.	TRBJ2-2	15	TGTGCCAGCAAACCTAACCCAGGGAACACCGGGGAGCTGTTTTTT	CASKPNPGNTGELFF
TRBV19	.	.	TRBJ1-1	13	TGTGCCAGTAGTCCCCAGGGGATCACTGAAGCTTTCTTT	CASSPQGITEAFF
TRBV12-3/TRBV12-4	.	TRBD1	TRBJ2-7	13	TGTGCCAGCCGTCGGACAGGAGTATACGAGCAGTACTTC	CASRRTGVYEQYF
TRBV5-1	.	TRBD2	TRBJ2-2	15	TGCGCCAGCAGTTCCCGGGACTACCAGGGCGGGGAGCTGTTTTTT	CASSSRDYQGGELFF
TRBV28	.	TRBD2	TRBJ2-7	16	TGTGCCAGCAGTTTATTTCTGGGACTAGAGACATACGAGCAGTACTTC	CASSLFLGLETYEQYF
TRBV24-1	few	TRBD1	TRBJ2-3	15	TGTGCCACCAGTGATCGGGGACAGGACACAGATACGCAGTATTTT	CATSDRGQDTDTQYF
TRBV29-1	.	.	TRBJ2-7	15	TGCAGCGTTGAAGATCACCGGGGTTTGGGTCACGAGCAGTACTTC	CSVEDHRGLGHEQYF
TRBV2	.	TRBD1	TRBJ1-5	14	TGTGCCAGCAGTCCGGGACAGGGGGGTCAGCCCCAGCATTTT	CASSPGQGGQPQHF
TRBV3-1/TRBV3-2	many	.	TRBJ1-1	12	TGTGCCAGCGCCCCCTCAGACACTGAAGCTTTCTTT	CASAPSDTEAFF
TRBV29-1	.	.	TRBJ1-1	14	TGCAGCGTTGAGTCCCCAGGGATGAACGCTGAAGCTTTCTTT	CSVESPGMNAEAFF
TRBV9	.	TRBD2	TRBJ2-3	15	TGTGCCAGCAGCGTTCAAAGCGGGGTGCCCGATACGCAGTATTTT	CASSVQSGVPDTQYF
TRBV27	.	TRBD2	TRBJ2-7	15	TGTGCCAGCAGTCCCGTGGGACTAGCGGGAGGGGAGCAGTACTTC	CASSPVGLAGGEQYF
TRBV4-1	few	TRBD1	TRBJ1-2	16	TGCGCCAGCAGCCGGGACAAGGACAGGGGGAACTATGGCTACACCTTC	CASSRDKDRGNYGYTF
TRBV7-9	.	.	TRBJ1-1	15	TGTGCCAGCAGCTTAGCTTGGAGGGAGGCCACTGAAGCTTTCTTT	CASSLAWREATEAFF
TRBV6-1	.	.	TRBJ1-1	16	TGTGCCAGCAGTGAATTAGATAACAGCAGGAACACTGAAGCTTTCTTT	CASSELDNSRNTEAFF
TRBV6-6	.	TRBD1	TRBJ1-1	14	TGTGCCAGCAGTTTGGGACAGGGGGGAACTGAAGCTTTCTTT	CASSLGQGGTEAFF
TRBV27	.	TRBD1	TRBJ2-7	15	TGTGCCAGCAGTTTACGTGGGACAGGGGAATACGAGCAGTACTTC	CASSLRGTGEYEQYF
TRBV28	.	TRBD1	TRBJ1-2	15	TGTGCCAGCAGCACCCTGTGGGGGACAGCATATGGCTACACCTTC	CASSTLWGTAYGYTF
TRBV13	few	.	TRBJ2-3	14	TGTGCCAGCAGCTTAGTTCTGAGCACAGATACGCAGTATTTT	CASSLVLSTDTQYF
TRBV28	once	TRBD1	TRBJ2-1	17	TGTGCCAGCAGCCCCGGACAGGGGACTTCTCAATGGAATGAGCAGTTCTTC	CASSPGQGTSQWNEQFF
TRBV11-2	few	.	TRBJ2-5	13	TGTGCCAGCAGCAGTCAGGGAAGAGAGGCCCAGTACTTC	CASSSQGREAQYF
TRBV6-5	.	.	TRBJ2-7	15	TGTGCCAGCAGTTCCAACGGGTTCAGCTCCTACGAGCAGTACTTC	CASSSNGFSSYEQYF
TRBV6-5	.	.	TRBJ1-6	14	TGTGCCAGCAGTTACCAGATCGGGAATTCACCCCTCCACTTT	CASSYQIGNSPLHF
TRBV5-1	.	TRBD1	TRBJ1-4	14	TGCGCCAGCAGGACCGGGACAGGGTATGAAAAACTGTTTTTT	CASRTGTGYEKLFF